Each of the 23 T cell receptor beta chains below was sequenced from the same sample in a study of graft-versus-host responses after intestinal transplantation. Sequencing was performed with immunoSEQ multiplex PCR; in TCRdb, only in-frame clones are kept and a portion is missing. The top ten hold roughly 5.3% of the sample, which has 8,000 to 10,000 clones, 27% seen once. The authors plated about 200,000 CFSE-labeled responder cells with about 200,000 irradiated, violet-dye-labeled stimulator cells. The sample here was alloreactive CD8+ T cells from a mixed lymphocyte reaction culture, taken before transplantation. The subset was: CFSE-low proliferating T cells sorted from roughly six-day pre-transplant mixed lymphocyte reaction (GvH or HvG direction). These receptors were obtained from a human patient who was an organ donor for intestinal transplantation.

This clone qualifies as medium-sized (0.01 to 0.1%). V usage is TRBV2 and J usage is TRBJ2-5; 13 nucleotides align to TRBD2. Germline V gene sequence: CDR1 SNHLY, CDR2 FYNNEI. This CDR3 contains 15 residues. V shed 5 bases and J 5 bases; nucleotides not matched to a gene: 5. The CDR3 DNA is TGTGCCAGCAGTCCTACTAGCGGGGGGGCCGAGACCCAGTACTTC. Amino acid sequence: CASSPTSGGAETQYF.

The chain joins TRBV6-6 to TRBJ2-7, with D possibly TRBD1 on 6 matching bases. From germline, CDR1 is MNHNY and CDR2 SVGAGI (reference sequence). This CDR3 is built from 14 residues. Trimming stripped 0 bases from V and 3 bases from J, with 9 bases between. CDR3 in amino acids: CASSYSTGGYEQYF. The CDR3, as DNA: TGTGCCAGCAGTTACTCGACAGGCGGCTACGAGCAGTACTTC.

This rearrangement joins TRBV30 to TRBJ1-1; D is uncertain. Trimming stripped 5 bases from V and 3 bases from J, with 7 bases between. CDR3 length: 11 amino acids. Germline V gene data show CDR1 as GTSNPN and CDR2 as SVGIG (reference sequence). The CDR3 protein is CAWDYYTEAFF. The CDR3 nucleotides are TGTGCCTGGGACTATTACACTGAAGCTTTCTTT. Together with reference TRBV30 and TRBJ1-1, the CDR3 gives the full variable domain: SQTIHQWPATLVQPVGSPLSLECTVEGTSNPNLYWYRQAAGRGLQLLFYSVGIGQISSEVPQNLSASRPQDRQFILSSKKLLLSDSGFYLCAWDYYTEAFFGQGTRLTVV.

This clone is classed as medium-sized. This rearrangement joins TRBV27 to TRBJ1-5, with TRBD1 matching over 10 bases. CDR1 is MNHEY and CDR2 is SMNVEV in the germline V gene (reference sequence). Trimming at V came to 3 bases and at J to 2 bases, leaving 1 base not matched to a gene. CDR3 size: 15 residues. This CDR3 is CASSFGTGGNQPQHF. CDR3 DNA: TGTGCCAGCAGTTTTGGGACAGGGGGCAATCAGCCCCAGCATTTT.

The V gene is TRBV4-3, the J gene TRBJ2-7; 8 bases fit TRBD2. From germline, CDR1 is LGHNA and CDR2 YSLEER. The ends lost 3 bases at V and 0 bases at J; junction bases unmatched: 4. This CDR3 has 15 amino acids. The CDR3 reads CASSQLTSGSYEQYF. CDR3 DNA: TGCGCCAGCAGCCAGCTCACTAGCGGCTCCTACGAGCAGTACTTC.

On this clone: The germline gene is not matched at one end of the junction; a read error may be the cause. This chain connects TRBV5-3 to TRBJ1-2; D may be TRBD1 (5 bases). TRBV5-3 is treated as an ORF (open reading frame) with a function not yet certain. There are 15 residues in the CDR3. The DNA for the CDR3 is TGTGCCAGCAGCTTGATTGGGACCTATAACTATGGCTACACCTTC. This sequence encodes CASSLIGTYNYGYTF.

This clone was seen a few times. The chain uses TRBV30 and TRBJ2-1; D is ambiguous. The CDR3 contains 12 residues. Per germline, CDR1 GTSNPN and CDR2 SVGIG (reference sequence). The V end lost 2 bases, the J end lost 9 bases, and 11 bases lay between the germline ends. The CDR3 region is CAWSSDLAEQFF. The CDR3 bases are TGTGCCTGGAGTTCCGATTTGGCTGAGCAGTTCTTC. Based on the CDR3 plus reference TRBV30 and TRBJ2-1, the full variable domain is SQTIHQWPATLVQPVGSPLSLECTVEGTSNPNLYWYRQAAGRGLQLLFYSVGIGQISSEVPQNLSASRPQDRQFILSSKKLLLSDSGFYLCAWSSDLAEQFFGPGTRLTVL.

This clone was seen more than once but under ten times. The rearrangement links TRBV5-6 to TRBJ2-2; D remains ambiguous. Germline V gives CDR1 SGHDT, CDR2 YYEEEE. The CDR3 extends over 11 amino acids. Trimming pared 2 bases from V and 6 bases from J, leaving 2 bases between. The CDR3 bases are TGTGCCAGCAGCTTTGCCGGGGAGCTGTTTTTT. This translates into CASSFAGELFF.

This clone occurred a few times. This sequence joins TRBV9 and TRBJ2-2; 12 bases map to TRBD2. The V segment lost 4 bases and the J segment 8 bases; nucleotides outside the gene matches: 6. Germline loops: CDR1 SGDLS, CDR2 YYNGEE. The CDR3 contains 15 residues. The CDR3 sequence: CASSPGLAGLGELFF. The DNA of the CDR3 is TGTGCCAGCAGCCCAGGACTAGCGGGATTGGGGGAGCTGTTTTTT.

The chain couples TRBV7-9 to TRBJ2-7, with 7 nucleotides matching TRBD1. The CDR3 length is 14 residues. Trimming removed 5 bases from V and 3 bases from J; junction bases left unmatched: 7. CDR1 is SEHNR and CDR2 is FQNEAQ in the germline V gene (reference sequence). CDR3 region: CASSPRQGVYEQYF. The CDR3 nucleotides read TGTGCCAGCAGCCCCCGACAGGGAGTCTACGAGCAGTACTTC.

In this sample, this clone is medium-sized (0.01 to 0.1%). This rearrangement joins TRBV19 to TRBJ1-2; D gene uncertain. The CDR3 contains 16 residues. Trimming removed 4 bases from V and 3 bases from J, with 18 bases in between. Germline-derived CDR1 and CDR2 are LNHDA and SQIVND (reference sequence). The chain's CDR3 is CASSTEAGGKYYGYTF. CDR3 DNA sequence: TGTGCCAGTAGTACTGAAGCCGGAGGCAAATACTATGGCTACACCTTC.

This clone has more than one count but fewer than ten. V is TRBV7-6 and J is TRBJ2-7, with D possibly being TRBD2 (7 bases). V was clipped by 5 bases and J by 5 bases, with 16 bases between them. Germline loops: CDR1 SGHVS, CDR2 FNYEAQ. This CDR3 has 14 amino acids. As DNA, the CDR3 is TGTGCCAGCAGCCCACCCGGGGGGCATAACGAGCAGTACTTC. Translating it yields CASSPPGGHNEQYF. Full variable domain (missing parts from reference TRBV7-6 and TRBJ2-7): GAGVSQSPRYKVTKRGQDVALRCDPISGHVSLYWYRQALGQGPEFLTYFNYEAQQDKSGLPNDRFSAERPEGSISTLTIQRTEQRDSAMYRCASSPPGGHNEQYFGPGTRLTVT.

This clone came up a few times. The chain is built from TRBV19 and TRBJ2-1; 11 bases fit TRBD2. The J segment lost 2 bases and the V segment lost 3 bases, leaving 3 bases of the junction unmatched. The germline V gene encodes CDR1 LNHDA and CDR2 SQIVND (reference sequence). The length of the CDR3 is 16 residues. The CDR3 DNA sequence: TGTGCCAGTAGTATGCCGGGACTAGCGGCCTACAATGAGCAGTTCTTC. Residues: CASSMPGLAAYNEQFF.

This clone has a handful of counts. This rearrangement joins TRBV6-1 to TRBJ2-3, with TRBD1 as a possible D gene (5 bases). The V end was cut by 5 bases, the J end by 2 bases, with 8 bases between. Germline V gene sequence: CDR1 MNHNS, CDR2 SASEGT. The CDR3 has 13 residues. The CDR3 sequence is CASSWTNTDTQYF. Here the CDR3 DNA reads TGTGCCAGCAGTTGGACAAACACAGATACGCAGTATTTT.

By sample fraction, this clone is large (0.1 to 1%). The chain carries TRBV27 and TRBJ2-2; possibly TRBD2 for D (6 bases). Trimming took off 4 bases at V and 2 bases at J, with 11 bases between the two ends. Per the germline V gene, CDR1 is MNHEY and CDR2 is SMNVEV (reference sequence). The CDR3 has 15 residues. This CDR3 reads CASSSTGLNTGELFF. Here the CDR3 DNA reads TGTGCCAGCAGTTCGACGGGACTCAACACCGGGGAGCTGTTTTTT.

This chain uses TRBV6-5 with TRBJ2-1; D may match TRBD1 or TRBD2 (5 bases each). CDR1 and CDR2 (germline): MNHEY, SVGAGI. V was shortened by 5 bases and J by 10 bases, with 12 bases between the two germline ends. The CDR3 covers 12 residues. The CDR3, as DNA: TGTGCCAGCAGTACTCCGGGACCCGAGCAGTTCTTC. As protein: CASSTPGPEQFF.

This chain uses TRBV11-1 with TRBJ2-7; D gene uncertain. This CDR3 contains 14 residues. With 1 base removed from V and 2 bases from J, the gap between germline ends came to 9 bases. Germline assignment: CDR1 SGHAT and CDR2 FQDESV (reference sequence). The CDR3 reads CASSLGPETYEQYF. The CDR3 bases are TGTGCCAGCAGCTTAGGTCCAGAAACCTACGAGCAGTACTTC. Based on the CDR3 plus reference TRBV11-1 and TRBJ2-7, the full variable domain is EAEVAQSPRYKITEKSQAVAFWCDPISGHATLYWYRQILGQGPELLVQFQDESVVDDSQLPKDRFSAERLKGVDSTLKIQPAELGDSAMYLCASSLGPETYEQYFGPGTRLTVT.

This clone was seen only a few times. The chain employs TRBV7-8 and TRBJ2-3; tentatively, D is TRBD1 (5 bases). The germline V gene has CDR1 SGHVS and CDR2 FQNEAQ. V lost 0 bases, J lost 4 bases, and 5 bases lay in between. The CDR3 totals 13 residues. The CDR3 coding sequence is TGTGCCAGCAGCTTAGCAGGGGCAGATACGCAGTATTTT. Protein: CASSLAGADTQYF.

This clone was seen only a few times. The gene calls are TRBV19 and TRBJ1-1; D gene uncertain. CDR1 and CDR2 from the germline V gene are LNHDA and SQIVND (reference sequence). The CDR3 length is 14 residues. The V end was cut by 3 bases, the J end by 1 base, with 9 bases between. CDR3 loop: CASSIGRQNTEAFF. The CDR3 DNA reads TGTGCCAGTAGTATCGGCAGGCAGAACACTGAAGCTTTCTTT.

The chain is built from TRBV7-9 and TRBJ1-1; D gene ambiguous. Trimming removed 1 base from V and 8 bases from J, with 8 bases in between. The CDR3 spans 12 residues. CDR1 SEHNR and CDR2 FQNEAQ come from the germline V gene (reference sequence). In nucleotides, the CDR3 is TGTGCCAGCAGCTTAGTCCGGGGAGAAGCTTTCTTT. It encodes CASSLVRGEAFF.

This clone turned up a few times. In DNA form, the CDR3 reads TGTGCCAGCCGGCGGGGGCTACAAGAGACCCAGTACTTC. This gives the protein CASRRGLQETQYF. J is TRBJ2-5 and V is TRBV11-3, with D perhaps matching TRBD2 (7 bases). Trimming removed 8 bases from V and 2 bases from J, with 12 bases in between. Germline V gene data show CDR1 as SGHNT and CDR2 as YENEEA. The CDR3 covers 13 residues.

CDR3 DNA sequence: TGTGCCAGCAGCGAAAACCCGGCGGAGACAATGAACTATGGCTACACCTTC. This gives the protein CASSENPAETMNYGYTF. The chain uses TRBV9 and TRBJ1-2, with D unclear. The germline V gene encodes CDR1 SGDLS and CDR2 YYNGEE. The CDR3 length is 17 residues. Trimming left V 3 bases short and J 2 bases short, with 20 bases between.

This chain uses TRBV18 with TRBJ1-3; D gene ambiguous. Germline V gene lookup returns CDR1 KGHSH and CDR2 LQKENI. Trimming took 6 bases from V and 4 from J, leaving 10 bases between them. CDR3 size: 13 residues. Here the CDR3 DNA reads TGTGCCAGCTCCGCCTCGATAGGAAACACCATATATTTT. This encodes CASSASIGNTIYF.